There are many counts of the clone carrying this T cell receptor (beta chain). The antigen remains undetermined. MiXCR was run by TCRdb on the RT-PCR reads, yielding one entry per CDR3 protein. This sample has about 520,000 distinct CDR3 sequences, with approximately 6.9% found just once. This record belongs to a study of response to subunit inactivated influenza vaccine. Regarding the study as a whole: Authors suggested each seasonal influenza vaccination recruits few new T cells.

This CDR3 is built from 15 residues. The V gene end was trimmed by 7 bases and the J gene end by 2 bases; junction bases not matched to a gene: 10. Germline V lookup: CDR1 SQVTM, CDR2 ANQGSEA. This material consisted of PBMCs from blood, taken roughly 24 months after vaccination. The genes are TRBV29-1 and TRBJ2-2; TRBD2 matches 7 bases. The sequence was collected from a man between 45 and 75 years old who received an inactivated influenza vaccine. DNA for the CDR3: TGCAGCGCACTGCCTAGCGGACATAACACCGGGGAGCTGTTTTTT. As protein: CSALPSGHNTGELFF.